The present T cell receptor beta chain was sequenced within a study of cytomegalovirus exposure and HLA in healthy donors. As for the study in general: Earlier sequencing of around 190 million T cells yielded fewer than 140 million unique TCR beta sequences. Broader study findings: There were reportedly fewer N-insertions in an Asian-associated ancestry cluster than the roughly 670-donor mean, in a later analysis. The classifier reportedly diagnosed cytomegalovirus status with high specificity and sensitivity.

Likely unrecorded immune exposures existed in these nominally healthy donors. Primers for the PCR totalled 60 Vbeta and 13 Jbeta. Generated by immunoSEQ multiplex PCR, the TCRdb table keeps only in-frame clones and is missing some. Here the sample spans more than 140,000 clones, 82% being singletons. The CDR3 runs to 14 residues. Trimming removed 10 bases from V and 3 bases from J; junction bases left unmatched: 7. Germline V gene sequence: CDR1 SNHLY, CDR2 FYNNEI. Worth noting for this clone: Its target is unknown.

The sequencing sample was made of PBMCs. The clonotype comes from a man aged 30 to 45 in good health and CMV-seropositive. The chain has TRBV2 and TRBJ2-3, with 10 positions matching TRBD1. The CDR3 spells CATRDRGLTDTQYF. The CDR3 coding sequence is TGTGCCACCCGGGACAGGGGTCTTACAGATACGCAGTATTTT.